Each of the 23 T cell receptor beta chains below was sequenced from the same sample in a study of human T cells and chemical hapten exposure. Time point denoted: pre-sensitization, week 0. Described treatment: therapeutic diphenylcyclopropenone sensitization with weekly scalp DPC. TCRdb reprocessed the RACE reads with MiXCR, giving one entry per CDR3 protein. The data show approximately 320,000 distinct CDR3 sequences, with about 5% seen just once and under 9.5% held by the top ten. The material sequenced was whole blood, taken in connection with sensitization to the hapten diphenylcyclopropenone (DPC). These receptors were obtained from a woman under 30 with alopecia areata. Some clones in this sample may be carry-over from other donors' samples.

The genes are TRBV23-1 and TRBJ2-3; a possible D gene is TRBD1 (8 bases). TRBV23-1 belongs to the ORF category, with a function that is uncertain. This CDR3 spans 15 amino acids. Trimming pared 7 bases from V and 8 bases from J, leaving 22 bases between. CDR3 nucleotides: TGCGCCAGCACCCTGCAGGGGGCAGGGGGGGGTACGCAGTATTTT. This codes for CASTLQGAGGGTQYF.

This clonotype was detected ten times or more. The rearrangement joins TRBV12-3 or TRBV12-4 to TRBJ2-3, with TRBD2 matching over 11 bases. Germline trimming cut 6 bases from V and 3 bases from J; bases unmatched to any gene: 5. This CDR3 region has 15 residues. The CDR3, as DNA: TGTGCCAGCAGACGAGGGACTAGCGGAACAGATACGCAGTATTTT. Translating gives CASRRGTSGTDTQYF.

This clonotype was recorded a few times. The chain links TRBV4-3 to TRBJ1-2; 9 nucleotides line up with TRBD1. The ends lost 0 bases at V and 4 bases at J; junction bases unmatched: 9. This CDR3 spans 17 amino acids. The germline V gene has CDR1 LGHNA and CDR2 YSLEER. In DNA form, the CDR3 reads TGCGCCAGCAGCCAAGATGTCCCCGGGACAGGGTTCTATGGCTACACCTTC. This gives the protein CASSQDVPGTGFYGYTF.

This clonotype came up many times. The V gene is TRBV4-1, the J gene TRBJ1-1; TRBD1 might be the D (5 bases). Germline V lookup: CDR1 MGHRA, CDR2 YSYEKL. The CDR3 loop spans 16 amino acids. Trimming removed 0 bases at V and 0 bases at J, with 11 bases between. The CDR3 loop reads CASSQDRGPMNTEAFF. The CDR3 nucleotides read TGCGCCAGCAGCCAAGATCGGGGACCTATGAACACTGAAGCTTTCTTT.

This clonotype was picked up a small number of times. The chain uses TRBV7-9 and TRBJ2-7; 13 bases map to TRBD2. Looked up from germline, CDR1 is SEHNR and CDR2 is FQNEAQ (reference sequence). The CDR3 sequence is 18 residues long. The V and J ends lost 0 bases and 6 bases, in that order; junction bases with no gene match: 11. The CDR3: CASSLAAPTSGGTGEQYF. CDR3 DNA: TGTGCCAGCAGCTTAGCAGCCCCGACTAGCGGGGGGACGGGCGAGCAGTACTTC.

This clonotype was recorded many times. The chain has TRBV18 and TRBJ1-4; D is unclear. CDR1 is KGHSH, CDR2 LQKENI, per germline. V was clipped by 4 bases and J by 4 bases, with 7 bases between them. The CDR3 has 13 amino acids. As DNA, the CDR3 is TGTGCCAGCTCACGGGGAAATAATGAAAAACTGTTTTTT. Translated, it gives CASSRGNNEKLFF.

This clonotype was observed at least ten times. This rearrangement joins TRBV2 to TRBJ1-2; 7 bases line up with TRBD1. The V gene end was trimmed by 5 bases and the J gene end by 2 bases; junction bases not matched to a gene: 5. The germline V gene has CDR1 SNHLY and CDR2 FYNNEI. This CDR3 has 14 amino acids. In DNA, the CDR3 is TGTGCCAGCAGTCCCCCAGGGGGAAACTATGGCTACACCTTC. As protein: CASSPPGGNYGYTF.

In its sample, this clonotype was seen a few times. A much larger clone differs by one base, so this may be a read error. The V gene is TRBV11-2, the J gene TRBJ2-5; possibly TRBD1 for D (6 bases). The germline CDR1 and CDR2 sequences are SGHAT and FQNNGV. V gave up 6 bases and J gave up 9 bases, with 20 bases separating them. CDR3 length: 14 residues. CDR3 nucleotides: TGTGCCAGCAGTTCACCGGGACAAAAAAAGGCCCAGTACTTC. Protein: CASSSPGQKKAQYF.

This clonotype was counted only a few times. This sequence joins TRBV7-8 and TRBJ1-6, with 7 bases lining up with TRBD1. The CDR3 runs 16 residues. Germline lookup yields CDR1 SGHVS and CDR2 FQNEAQ. V shed 6 bases, J shed 10 bases, and the junction held 15 bases outside the gene matches. The CDR3 coding sequence is TGTGCCAGCAGTTATACAGGGGTGGGGACTCAATCACCCCTCCACTTT. It codes for CASSYTGVGTQSPLHF.

This clonotype has just a few counts. The chain joins TRBV5-1 to TRBJ2-3; D tentatively reads TRBD1 or TRBD2 (5 bases each). Trimming took off 0 bases at V and 2 bases at J, with 10 bases between the two ends. Germline V lookup: CDR1 SGHRS, CDR2 YFSETQ. The CDR3 has 15 residues. CDR3 in DNA: TGCGCCAGCAGCTTGGGCCAGGGAGACACAGATACGCAGTATTTT. It translates to CASSLGQGDTDTQYF.

This clonotype was detected only a few times. The rearrangement joins TRBV27 to TRBJ1-6, with a weak D call TRBD1 (6 bases). The CDR3 is 15 amino acids. V lost 5 bases and J 2 bases, leaving 10 bases between the germline ends. In germline, CDR1 is MNHEY, CDR2 SMNVEV (reference sequence). The DNA of the CDR3 is TGTGCCAGCAGTGACTGGACAGCCTATAATTCACCCCTCCACTTT. Amino acids: CASSDWTAYNSPLHF.

In its sample, this clonotype was seen a few times. This chain joins TRBV11-1 and TRBJ2-7; D tentatively reads TRBD1 or TRBD2 (6 bases each). V gave up 3 bases and J gave up 6 bases, with 12 bases separating them. Germline V gene data show CDR1 as SGHAT and CDR2 as FQDESV (reference sequence). The CDR3 length is 13 residues. The CDR3 spells CASSLPKGGEQYF. In nucleotides, the CDR3 is TGTGCCAGCAGCTTGCCTAAGGGGGGCGAGCAGTACTTC.

The chain couples TRBV6-5 to TRBJ2-7; D might be TRBD2 (5 bases). The CDR3 length is 14 residues. Trimming removed 0 bases from V and 4 bases from J, with 10 bases in between. Per the germline V gene, CDR1 is MNHEY and CDR2 is SVGAGI. In DNA, the CDR3 is TGTGCCAGCAGTTACTCTTCCTGGAGGTACGAGCAGTACTTC. Translating it yields CASSYSSWRYEQYF.

This clonotype was recorded at least ten times. This chain uses TRBV4-3 with TRBJ2-5; the match to TRBD2 covers 10 bases. This CDR3 is 17 amino acids long. J was trimmed by 4 bases and V by 2 bases; bases with no gene match: 10. Looked up from germline, CDR1 is LGHNA and CDR2 is YSLEER. CDR3 region: CASSQNAKRGGRETQYF. Written as DNA, the CDR3 is TGCGCCAGCAGCCAAAATGCAAAGCGGGGGGGCAGAGAGACCCAGTACTTC.

This clonotype occurred many times. The chain has TRBV2 and TRBJ2-1, with 7 bases that match TRBD1. The CDR3 covers 15 residues. Unmatched junction bases numbered 9, after V lost 1 base and J lost 9 bases. Looked up from germline, CDR1 is SNHLY and CDR2 is FYNNEI. CDR3 DNA sequence: TGTGCCAGCAGTGAAGGACAGGGCCTCCGTGGTGAGCAGTTCTTC. Translation: CASSEGQGLRGEQFF.

This CDR3 reads CASSLSWGGTEAFF. As DNA, the CDR3 is TGTGCCAGCAGTTTAAGTTGGGGGGGGACTGAAGCTTTCTTT. The V gene is TRBV27, the J gene TRBJ1-1; perhaps TRBD1 as D (5 bases). V dropped 2 bases and J dropped 5 bases, with 12 bases sitting between them. This CDR3 region has 14 residues. Germline V gene lookup returns CDR1 MNHEY and CDR2 SMNVEV (reference sequence).

This clonotype was detected a few times. The rearrangement links TRBV4-3 to TRBJ1-2; 8 bases match TRBD1. CDR1 and CDR2 from the germline V gene are LGHNA and YSLEER. The V and J ends lost 1 base and 4 bases, in that order; junction bases with no gene match: 8. The CDR3 runs 16 residues. The CDR3 reads CASSQAETGGVYGYTF. The CDR3 DNA reads TGCGCCAGCAGCCAAGCAGAAACAGGGGGTGTCTATGGCTACACCTTC.

This clonotype was observed a handful of times. The chain links TRBV20-1 to TRBJ1-5; TRBD1 matches 8 bases. With V trimmed by 6 bases and J by 0 bases, 10 bases remained unmatched. CDR3 length: 16 amino acids. Germline V gene sequence: CDR1 DFQATT, CDR2 SNEGSKA (reference sequence). In DNA, the CDR3 is TGCAGTGCCACATATAAGGGACAGGTTAGCAATCAGCCCCAGCATTTT. Protein: CSATYKGQVSNQPQHF.

This chain connects TRBV6-5 to TRBJ1-4; the D gene is possibly TRBD1 (5 bases). CDR1 is MNHEY and CDR2 is SVGAGI in the germline V gene. The CDR3 covers 14 residues. Between the trimmed V and J ends, which lost 5 bases and 0 bases, there was a span of 7 bases. The CDR3 DNA reads as TGTGCCAGCAGTAGGACACCAACTAATGAAAAACTGTTTTTT. Translation gives CASSRTPTNEKLFF.

This clonotype showed up just a few times. The J gene is TRBJ2-2, the V gene TRBV5-6; D is ambiguous. Between the trimmed V and J ends, which lost 1 base and 0 bases, there was a span of 10 bases. The germline V gene has CDR1 SGHDT and CDR2 YYEEEE. This CDR3 region has 16 residues. The CDR3 region is CASSLRAYSNTGELFF. The CDR3 DNA follows: TGTGCCAGCAGCTTGCGGGCCTACTCGAACACCGGGGAGCTGTTTTTT.

The chain joins TRBV3-1 to TRBJ2-2, with TRBD2 identical over 8 bases. The germline V gene has CDR1 LGHDT and CDR2 YNNKEL (reference sequence). CDR3 length equals 15 residues. With V trimmed by 6 bases and J by 1 base, 4 bases remained unmatched. CDR3 coding DNA: TGTGCCAGCAGTTCACTAGCGGTGAACACCGGGGAGCTGTTTTTT. This encodes CASSSLAVNTGELFF. Full variable domain (rest looked up from reference TRBV3-1 and TRBJ2-2): DTAVSQTPKYLVTQMGNDKSIKCEQNLGHDTMYWYKQDSKKFLKIMFSYNNKELIINETVPNRFSPKSPDKAHLNLHINSLELGDSAVYFCASSSLAVNTGELFFGEGSRLTVL.

A note on this clonotype: This may arise from a read error, as a much more abundant clone is one base away. The conserved phenylalanine or tryptophan is not found at the CDR3 terminus, so this likely reflects a read error. This sequence joins TRBV12-3 or TRBV12-4 and TRBJ1-1; a possible D gene is TRBD1 (5 bases). V lost 5 bases and J 4 bases, leaving 14 bases between the germline ends. This CDR3 is 14 amino acids long. The CDR3 sequence: CASSPPRDLTEAFL. CDR3 in DNA: TGTGCCAGCAGTCCCCCCAGGGACCTCACTGAAGCTTTCCTT.

This clonotype was recorded many times. The chain has TRBV3-1 and TRBJ2-7; D is unresolved. The CDR3 contains 12 residues. Trimming removed 1 base from V and 4 bases from J, with 5 bases in between. Germline V lookup: CDR1 LGHDT, CDR2 YNNKEL (reference sequence). The CDR3: CASSQVRYEQYF. The CDR3 DNA sequence: TGTGCCAGCAGCCAAGTTAGGTACGAGCAGTACTTC.